This T cell receptor beta chain was documented in a study of CD8 T cells in ankylosing spondylitis. General study findings and limits: Seemingly distinctive of ankylosing spondylitis blood was a TCR beta motif formed by eight highly homologous variants. Matched ankylosing spondylitis synovial fluid reportedly contained a significantly enriched population of disease-linked clones.

This clonotype was counted many times. Its antigen is still unknown. Germline V gene data show CDR1 as SGHVS and CDR2 as FQNEAQ. Trimming took off 0 bases at V and 0 bases at J, with 6 bases between the two ends. This CDR3 has 16 amino acids. The TCR beta libraries were generated through quantitative 5'-RACE incorporating molecular barcodes. MiXCR was run by TCRdb on the 5' RACE reads, yielding one entry per CDR3 protein. There are hundreds of thousands of distinct CDR3 sequences in the sample; about 9.1% occur only once, and 6.8% lies in the top ten. The rearrangement uses TRBV7-8 and TRBJ1-6; unclear D gene. The sequenced sample consisted of blood, either unsorted or a sorted T cell fraction (not recorded which). The sequence was obtained from a male donor with ankylosing spondylitis or in good health (not recorded which). The CDR3 DNA sequence: TGTGCCAGCAGCTTAGCCCAGGTCTCCTATAATTCACCCCTCCACTTT. Protein product: CASSLAQVSYNSPLHF.